The T cell receptor (beta chain) described here comes from a study of OX40 agonist ivuxolimab in advanced cancers. Study-level information: The patients got ivuxolimab, which is an agonistic anti-OX40 (CD134) antibody. Males comprised 70% to 85% of the group, whose mean age was approximately 60 years (range roughly 23 to 80).

This clone has a handful of counts. As yet, its antigen is unknown. The study sampled blood at baseline, cycle 4 day 1, and cycle 7 day 1. Sequencing was performed with immunoSEQ multiplex PCR; in TCRdb, only in-frame clones are kept and a portion is missing. Of 20,000 to 25,000 clones listed, 65% to 85% were seen once; the top ten hold under 25%. General observations from the study: Mean expanded clone counts were higher in CD8+ than CD4+ T cells.

Germline V lookup: CDR1 SGDLS, CDR2 YYNGEE. This CDR3 is 16 amino acids long. Trimming at V came to 4 bases and at J to 1 base, leaving 7 bases not matched to a gene. V and J are TRBV9 and TRBJ2-2; TRBD2 matches at 7 bases. The material was CD4+ or CD8+ T cells sorted from blood, obtained in a trial of the OX40 agonist ivuxolimab. The clonotype comes from an adult with an advanced solid tumor such as melanoma, head and neck, liver or kidney cancer. CDR3 region: CASSTTAGENTGELFF. The CDR3 region has the DNA TGTGCCAGCAGCACCACCGCGGGGGAGAACACCGGGGAGCTGTTTTTT.